Below are 14 T cell receptor beta chains sequenced from a single sample in a study of blood T cells in healthy people across ages. Alongside a J-beta primer mix, a sample-barcoded 5' primer served in a second PCR lasting 7 to 11 cycles. TCRdb independently ran MiXCR on the 5' RACE reads; one entry per CDR3 protein. This sample has about 830,000 distinct CDR3 sequences; around 68% occur once, and the top ten carry around a quarter. Source material: blood. The receptors stem from a man aged 30-40 years in good health.

The rearrangement links TRBV28 to TRBJ2-5; D is perhaps TRBD2 (5 bases). Germline V CDR1 and CDR2: MDHEN, SYDVKM. V lost 10 bases to trimming and J lost 5 bases, with 20 bases between them. The CDR3 spans 14 residues. CDR3 loop: CATSQRGQWETQYF. CDR3 in DNA: TGTGCCACTTCCCAGCGAGGGCAATGGGAGACCCAGTACTTC.

The chain employs TRBV7-9 and TRBJ1-1; 7 bases map to TRBD1. This CDR3 comprises 15 residues. V gave up 2 bases and J gave up 4 bases; unmatched junction bases: 7. Germline V gene sequence: CDR1 SEHNR, CDR2 FQNEAQ (reference sequence). The CDR3 DNA reads as TGTGCCAGCAGCTTACCCCTACAGGGGAGCACTGAAGCTTTCTTT. This encodes CASSLPLQGSTEAFF.

The V gene is TRBV28, the J gene TRBJ2-1; 8 bases are a match to TRBD1. J was trimmed by 0 bases and V by 5 bases; bases with no gene match: 15. Germline-derived CDR1 and CDR2 are MDHEN and SYDVKM. The CDR3 has 19 residues. Written as DNA, the CDR3 is TGTGCCAGCAGTCCCCCAGGGGGCTGGAACCTCCCCTCCTACAATGAGCAGTTCTTC. Amino acid sequence: CASSPPGGWNLPSYNEQFF.

This clonotype was seen a single time. This chain uses TRBV20-1 with TRBJ2-3; 11 bases line up with TRBD2. The CDR3 runs 18 residues. Germline lookup yields CDR1 DFQATT and CDR2 SNEGSKA (reference sequence). The trim removed 1 base at V and 1 base at J, leaving 10 bases unmatched. The chain's CDR3 is CSARGLVLTSGGTDTQYF. The CDR3 nucleotides are TGCAGTGCTAGAGGTTTGGTCTTGACTAGCGGGGGCACAGATACGCAGTATTTT.

The chain employs TRBV6-5 and TRBJ2-7, with D perhaps being TRBD1 or TRBD2 (5 bases each). The CDR3 length is 14 residues. V dropped 5 bases and J dropped 1 base, with 12 bases sitting between them. Germline CDR1 and CDR2: MNHEY and SVGAGI. Here the CDR3 reads CASSARDPSYEQYF. In DNA, the CDR3 is TGTGCCAGCAGTGCCAGGGACCCATCCTACGAGCAGTACTTC.

The chain uses TRBV6-6 and TRBJ2-2; possible D gene TRBD1, 5 bases. This CDR3 has 15 amino acids. Germline CDR1 is MNHNY and CDR2 is SVGAGI (reference sequence). Trimming took 8 bases from V and 0 from J, leaving 13 bases between them. CDR3 sequence (DNA): TGTGCCAGCTTCCCACAGGACACGAACACCGGGGAGCTGTTTTTT. Its translation is CASFPQDTNTGELFF.

Comments on this clonotype: The junction differs from germline at one of its ends, possibly a read error. The chain uses TRBV4-1 and TRBJ2-5; 8 positions match TRBD1. There are 15 residues in the CDR3. CDR1 is MGHRA, CDR2 YSYEKL, per germline. CDR3 bases: TGCGCCAGCAGCCAGGCAGGACAGGGTAGAGAGACCAAGTACTTC. This sequence encodes CASSQAGQGRETKYF.

The CDR3 loop is CASSPVHGYEQYF. The CDR3 DNA reads as TGTGCCAGCAGTCCTGTGCACGGCTACGAGCAGTACTTC. The chain joins TRBV7-3 to TRBJ2-7, with D unresolved. This CDR3 has 13 amino acids. Per the germline V gene, CDR1 is SGHTA and CDR2 is FQGTGA. V was clipped by 6 bases and J by 3 bases, with 12 bases between them.

The rearrangement joins TRBV4-3 to TRBJ2-1; no reliable D call. This CDR3 is 16 amino acids long. The germline CDR1 and CDR2 sequences are LGHNA and YSLEER. With 4 bases removed from V and 0 bases from J, the gap between germline ends came to 13 bases. The CDR3 loop reads CASSLAGRRSYNEQFF. The CDR3, as DNA: TGCGCCAGCAGCCTCGCCGGCAGACGCTCCTACAATGAGCAGTTCTTC.

A note on this clonotype: Here the CDR3 omits its conserved ending phenylalanine or tryptophan, so a read error is the likely source. It is unclear where the CDR3 begins or ends on the DNA, so no DNA is shown, and the CDR3 is as TCRdb lists it. The chain is built from TRBV3-1 and TRBJ2-5; the table assigns TRBD1, which was not confirmed against the DNA. Germline loops: CDR1 LGHDT, CDR2 YNNKEL (reference sequence). The CDR3 sequence runs 17 residues, both termini included. CDR3 protein: CASSQEFRDRSGYTFGS.

The chain carries TRBV4-3 and TRBJ2-7; 9 nucleotides line up with TRBD1. V lost 6 bases and J lost 5; bases outside the gene matches: 11. Germline lookup yields CDR1 LGHNA and CDR2 YSLEER. The CDR3 loop spans 15 amino acids. The CDR3 DNA follows: TGCGCCAGCAGTCTCTGGGGACAGGGAGGTAACGAGCAGTACTTC. Translated: CASSLWGQGGNEQYF.

CDR3 loop: CSARVLTGGRYEQYF. CDR3 DNA sequence: TGCAGTGCTAGGGTTCTGACAGGGGGAAGATACGAGCAGTACTTC. This chain connects TRBV20-1 to TRBJ2-7; 9 nucleotides align to TRBD1. The germline V gene has CDR1 DFQATT and CDR2 SNEGSKA (reference sequence). Germline trimming cut 3 bases from V and 4 bases from J; bases unmatched to any gene: 10. The CDR3 extends over 15 amino acids.

This clonotype was seen a few times. A much more abundant neighbour one base away suggests this may be a read error. The chain combines TRBV3-1 with TRBJ1-2, with D possibly being TRBD1 (5 bases). This CDR3 comprises 15 residues. The germline V and J ends were trimmed by 1 base and 4 bases, with 13 bases remaining between them. CDR1 is LGHDT and CDR2 is YNNKEL in the germline V gene (reference sequence). In nucleotides, the CDR3 is TGTGCCAGCAGCCAAGGGCGCGGAAGGGGCTATGGCTACACCTTC. It translates to CASSQGRGRGYGYTF. The full variable domain, with the rest looked up from reference TRBV3-1 and TRBJ1-2, is DTAVSQTPKYLVTQMGNDKSIKCEQNLGHDTMYWYKQDSKKFLKIMFSYNNKELIINETVPNRFSPKSPDKAHLNLHINSLELGDSAVYFCASSQGRGRGYGYTFGSGTRLTVV.

The chain combines TRBV7-8 with TRBJ2-7, with D possibly TRBD2 on 7 matching bases. Germline CDR1 reads SGHVS; CDR2 reads FQNEAQ. The V end was cut by 8 bases, the J end by 5 bases, with 16 bases between. This CDR3 has 13 amino acids. CDR3 sequence reads: CASEGGARDEQYF. The CDR3 DNA follows: TGTGCCAGCGAGGGGGGGGCGCGAGACGAGCAGTACTTC.